This TCR beta chain was identified in a study of regulatory T cells in long-lasting Graves disease (TCRdb year 2021). Regarding the research as a whole: Newly diagnosed Graves' disease patients had taken antithyroid drugs for less than 3 months. A total of around 35 samples underwent TCR sequencing, from about 13 patients with persistent Graves' disease and approximately 20 patients with newly diagnosed Graves' disease. The study took place in China and was registered as a clinical trial. Patients with persistent Graves' disease were compared with patients with newly diagnosed Graves' disease using TCR sequencing and RNA sequencing of peripheral blood.

The CDR3 contains 12 residues, cysteine and phenylalanine counted. The sequence is cut down to CDR3 DNA, 36 bases in frame from base 1. Between the V and J ends, shortened by 3 bases and 7 bases respectively, the junction contains 9 bases. Per the germline V gene, SGHTA is the CDR1 and FQGNSA is the CDR2. This clonotype was counted many times. Its specific antigen is unknown. Per-base quality was not reported, and no clone a single base away is much larger than it. This specimen's time point label, interpreted: newly diagnosed GD, antithyroid drugs for less than 3 months. RNA was extracted from PBMCs in TRIzol for both TCR sequencing and RNA sequencing. Graves' disease was diagnosed according to American Thyroid Association guidelines. Recruitment of patients was carried out at an endocrinology department in Xi'an, China. Each patient gave about 10 milliliters of peripheral blood, collected in an EDTA anticoagulant tube. PBMCs were isolated by Ficoll Paque Plus density gradient separation without further T cell sorting. An Agilent 2100 Bioanalyzer and agarose gel were used to assess RNA quality, and a NanoDrop 2000 was used to measure RNA concentration.

The method was multiplex PCR. TCRdb lists the instrument as Illumina HiSeq 4000. CDR3 regions were amplified by Arm-PCR with iRepertoire HTBI primers to construct TCR beta libraries. Gel purification was performed on PCR products prior to sequencing. The original methods were these. Gene usage analysis of CDR3 amino acid clonotypes relied on the 60 or so TRBV and 15 or so TRBJ segments identified across samples. COPE and FqMerger were used to merge the filtered high-quality paired reads into contigs. Contigs were aligned with BLAST to IMGT TRBV, TRBD and TRBJ reference genes, and CDR3 was defined per IMGT. Any clonotype with a frequency above 0.1% was classified as a highly expanded clone. Shannon entropy served as the measure of repertoire diversity, while the Gini coefficient captured V-J evenness. Public clonotypes were defined as clonotypes shared by more than one individual. TCRdb passed the public sequencing reads through fastp at Q25 and MiXCR, retaining productive beta sequences. Each record represents a unique CDR3 protein, reported with the most common genes and DNA among its rows. TCRdb, rather than the study authors, made the V and J calls. The sample table contains 200,000 to 250,000 distinct CDR3 sequences; only one count was recorded for 20% of them. Of the sample, over 11% falls within the top ten clones.

Overall results and qualifications from the work: The study examined only peripheral blood because the primary lesion, thyroid tissue, could not be accessed. Only the TCR beta chain was sequenced and analyzed. As a limitation, the authors acknowledged that the small sample size may reduce accuracy. Patients with persistent disease shared more public clonotypes (fewer than 3,000) than newly diagnosed patients did (more than 900). TRBV28, TRBJ1-2 and TRBJ2-5 were preferentially used in persistent disease, while TRBV20-1 and TRBJ2-1 were favored in newly diagnosed disease. Lower TCR Shannon entropy and fewer highly expanded clones were observed in persistent Graves' disease patients than in newly diagnosed patients, which suggested clonal expansion.

The source was peripheral blood mononuclear cells (PBMCs), collected at new diagnosis, from a patient treated with antithyroid drugs. This chain joins TRBV7-2 to TRBJ1-1, with a tentative D gene TRBD1 over 6 matching bases. The clonotype comes from a female donor with Graves disease. The DNA reads as follows: TGTGCCAGCAGCTTCAGGGGTCATGAAGCTTTCTTT. This gives the protein CASSFRGHEAFF.